This T cell receptor (beta chain) was captured in a study of T cell repertoires in cytomegalovirus infection. For the study at large: Evidence of both CMV infection and a matching HLA type came from public TCR beta signatures. Study-wide points: The ex vivo response was dominated by HLA-C-restricted CMV-specific TCR beta clonotypes. Identification of carriers of CMV plus the relevant HLA was achieved through cumulative public TCR beta family frequency.

This clonotype was detected only a few times. Its antigen is still unknown. TCRdb called the reads again in MiXCR, with one record for every CDR3 protein. The sample has approximately 190,000 distinct CDR3 sequences, about 30% seen once; the top ten hold approximately 31%. The CDR3 is 13 residues long. Germline lookup yields CDR1 SGHAT and CDR2 FQNNGV. Unmatched junction bases numbered 9, after V lost 5 bases and J lost 10 bases. The chain links TRBV11-2 to TRBJ1-1; 8 bases are shared with TRBD1. The TCR was taken from a human donor in good health (CMV status not recorded). Some clones in this sample may be carry-over from other donors' samples. Material: PBMCs. The CDR3 DNA reads TGTGCCAGCAGCCAGACAGGGGACTTTGGAGCTTTCTTT. It codes for CASSQTGDFGAFF.